This TCR beta chain appears in the sequencing data of a study of post-analysis software for immune sequencing data. General study results and limits: Samples prepared in the same batch strongly co-clustered by F measure. Comparison of patients with controls showed a handful of TRBV segments more frequent in patients, TRBV5-6, TRBV5-1 and TRBV20-1 among them.

This clonotype occurred once. Antigen: not known. Deletions cut 5 bases from V and 3 bases from J, with 19 bases between. The CDR3 spans 17 residues. Sequencing libraries made from TCR beta cDNA carried unique molecular identifiers. TCRdb re-derived calls from the PCR reads in MiXCR, one entry per CDR3 protein. The sample holds some 240,000 distinct CDR3 sequences; 35% to 45% are singletons and the top ten take around 5%. The chain combines TRBV12-3 or TRBV12-4 with TRBJ1-4; D may be TRBD1 (5 bases). The source is a girl aged 10 to 17 with multiple sclerosis. Sequencing used blood. The DNA of the CDR3 is TGTGCCAGCAGTCCATCCCTCGGGACGCTACCTAATGAAAAACTGTTTTTT. Protein sequence: CASSPSLGTLPNEKLFF.